This TCR beta chain was identified during a study of blood T cell repertoires in COVID-19. For the study at large: The United States, Italy and Spain supplied acute and convalescent COVID-19 samples.

With respect to this clone: The same CDR3 is also encoded by other DNA sequences in this sample.

Under the authors' procedure: Using reference gene primer amplification, nucleated cell counts were estimated. Clones were read by immunoSEQ multiplex PCR, and TCRdb kept only the in-frame ones, dropping some. From that table come the V and J calls and clone size; the DNA was used to work out D and trimming. Counted here are approximately 290,000 clones, around 90% occurring once; the ten biggest clones make up about 4.5%. This sequence was found in a woman aged 18-29 years with acute COVID-19. The sequenced sample consisted of PBMCs or T cells enriched from blood (not recorded which).

The CDR3 DNA is TGTGCCAGCAGCGCTCTGACAGGAATCACAGATACGCAGTATTTT. Translated, it gives CASSALTGITDTQYF. This chain connects TRBV9 to TRBJ2-3, with D perhaps TRBD1 (6 bases). Germline V gene lookup returns CDR1 SGDLS and CDR2 YYNGEE. Trimming shortened V by 3 bases and J by 2 bases, and 13 bases separated the two germline ends. This CDR3 spans 15 amino acids.